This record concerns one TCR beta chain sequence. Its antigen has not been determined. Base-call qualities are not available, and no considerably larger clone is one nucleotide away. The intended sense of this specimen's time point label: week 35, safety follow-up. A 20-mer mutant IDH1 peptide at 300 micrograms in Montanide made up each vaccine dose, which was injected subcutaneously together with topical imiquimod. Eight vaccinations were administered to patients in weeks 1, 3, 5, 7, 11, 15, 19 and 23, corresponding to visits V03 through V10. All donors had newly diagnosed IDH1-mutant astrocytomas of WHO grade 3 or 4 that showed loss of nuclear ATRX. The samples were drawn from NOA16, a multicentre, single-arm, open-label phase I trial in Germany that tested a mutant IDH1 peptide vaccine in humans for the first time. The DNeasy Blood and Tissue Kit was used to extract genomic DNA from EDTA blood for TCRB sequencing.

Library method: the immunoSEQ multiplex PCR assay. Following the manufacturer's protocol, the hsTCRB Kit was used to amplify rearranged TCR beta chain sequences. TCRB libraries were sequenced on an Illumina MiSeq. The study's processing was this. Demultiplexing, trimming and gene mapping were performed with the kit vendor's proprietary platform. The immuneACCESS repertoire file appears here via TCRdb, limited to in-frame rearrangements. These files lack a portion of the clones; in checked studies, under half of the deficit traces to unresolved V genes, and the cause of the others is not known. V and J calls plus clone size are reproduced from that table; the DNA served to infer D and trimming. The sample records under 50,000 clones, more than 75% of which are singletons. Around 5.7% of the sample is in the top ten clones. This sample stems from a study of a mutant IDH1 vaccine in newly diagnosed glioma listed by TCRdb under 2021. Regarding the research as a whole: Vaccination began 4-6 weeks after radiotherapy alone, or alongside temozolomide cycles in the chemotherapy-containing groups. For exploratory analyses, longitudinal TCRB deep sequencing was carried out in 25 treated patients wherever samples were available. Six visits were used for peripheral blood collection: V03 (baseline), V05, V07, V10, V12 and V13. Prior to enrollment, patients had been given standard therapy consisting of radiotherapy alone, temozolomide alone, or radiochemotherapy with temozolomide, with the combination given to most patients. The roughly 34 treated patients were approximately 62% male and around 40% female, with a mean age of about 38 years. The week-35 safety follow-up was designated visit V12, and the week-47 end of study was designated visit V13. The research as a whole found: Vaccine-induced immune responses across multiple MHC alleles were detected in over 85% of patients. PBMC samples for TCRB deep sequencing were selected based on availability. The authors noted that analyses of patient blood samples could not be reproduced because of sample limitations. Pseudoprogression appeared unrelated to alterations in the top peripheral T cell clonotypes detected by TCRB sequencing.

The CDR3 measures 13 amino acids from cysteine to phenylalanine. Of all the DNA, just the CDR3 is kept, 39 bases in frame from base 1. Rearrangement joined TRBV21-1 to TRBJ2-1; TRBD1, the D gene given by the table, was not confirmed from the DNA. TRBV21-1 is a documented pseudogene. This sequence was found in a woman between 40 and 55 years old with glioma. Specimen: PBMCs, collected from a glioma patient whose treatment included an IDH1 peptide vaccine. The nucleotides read TGTGCCAGGATGGACACCTGCTACAATGAGCAGTTCTTC. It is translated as CARMDTCYNEQFF.